This paragraph covers one T cell receptor (beta chain) sequence. Treatment specified: some 20 received Ad26.COV2.S at low or high dose, single or two shots; a few received placebo; per-sample allocation not given. On day 63 after the first injection, vaccine and placebo recipients gave samples. Germline V gene data show CDR1 as MNHEY and CDR2 as SMNVEV (reference sequence). V shed 6 bases and J shed 2 bases, with 11 bases lying between them. CDR3 length: 13 amino acids. TCRdb's copy holds only in-frame clones and misses some; the assay was immunoSEQ multiplex PCR. The data hold around 320,000 clones, with about 82% observed a single time. The source of the sample is a study of Ad26.COV2.S vaccination and SARS-CoV-2 variants. Looking at the study overall: Once or twice, 56 days apart, Ad26.COV2.S was delivered intramuscularly.

The chain carries TRBV27 and TRBJ2-7; D is undetermined. The starting material was peripheral blood, obtained in a trial of Ad26.COV2.S vaccine versus placebo. The TCR originated in a person between 18 and 65 years old who received the Ad26.COV2.S COVID-19 vaccine or a placebo. CDR3 in DNA: TGTGCCAGCAGCCGAAGGCCTACCTACGAGCAGTACTTC. This gives the protein CASSRRPTYEQYF.